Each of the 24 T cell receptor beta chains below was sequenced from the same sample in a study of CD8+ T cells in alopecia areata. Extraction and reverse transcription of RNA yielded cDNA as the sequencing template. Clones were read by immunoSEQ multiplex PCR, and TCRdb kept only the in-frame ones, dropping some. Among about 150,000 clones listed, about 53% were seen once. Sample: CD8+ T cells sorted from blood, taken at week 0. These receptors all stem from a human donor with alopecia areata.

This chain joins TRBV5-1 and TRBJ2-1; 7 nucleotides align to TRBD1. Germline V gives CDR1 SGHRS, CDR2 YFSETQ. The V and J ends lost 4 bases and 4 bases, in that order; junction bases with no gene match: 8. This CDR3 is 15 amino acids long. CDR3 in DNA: TGCGCCAGCAGCATAAATCGGGACAGATACAATGAGCAGTTCTTC. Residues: CASSINRDRYNEQFF.

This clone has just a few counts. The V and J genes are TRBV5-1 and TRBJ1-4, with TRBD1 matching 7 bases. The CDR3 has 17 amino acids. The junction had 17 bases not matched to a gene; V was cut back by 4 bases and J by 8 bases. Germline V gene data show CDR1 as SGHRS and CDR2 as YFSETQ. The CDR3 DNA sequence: TGCGCCAGCAGCGAAGCCGTGACAGGGCCCTTCGACGAAAAACTGTTTTTT. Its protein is CASSEAVTGPFDEKLFF.

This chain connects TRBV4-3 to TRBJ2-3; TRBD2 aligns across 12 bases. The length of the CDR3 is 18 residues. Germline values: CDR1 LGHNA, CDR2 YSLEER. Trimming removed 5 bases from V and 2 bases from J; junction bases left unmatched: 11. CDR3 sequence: CASSKHWTSGEYTDTQYF. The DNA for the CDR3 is TGCGCCAGCAGCAAACATTGGACTAGCGGGGAATACACAGATACGCAGTATTTT.

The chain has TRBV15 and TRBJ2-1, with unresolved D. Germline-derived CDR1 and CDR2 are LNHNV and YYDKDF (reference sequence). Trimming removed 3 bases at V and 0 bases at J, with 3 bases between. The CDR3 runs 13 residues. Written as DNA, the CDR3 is TGTGCCACCAGCAGGGTCTCCTACAATGAGCAGTTCTTC. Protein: CATSRVSYNEQFF. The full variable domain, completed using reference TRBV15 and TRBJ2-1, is DAMVIQNPRYQVTQFGKPVTLSCSQTLNHNVMYWYQQKSSQAPKLLFHYYDKDFNNEADTPDNFQSRRPNTSFCFLDIRSPGLGDTAMYLCATSRVSYNEQFFGPGTRLTVL.

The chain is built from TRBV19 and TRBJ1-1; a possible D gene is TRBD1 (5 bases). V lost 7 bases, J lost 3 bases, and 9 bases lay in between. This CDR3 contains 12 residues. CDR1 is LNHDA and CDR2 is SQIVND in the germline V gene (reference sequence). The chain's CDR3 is CASMGGYTEAFF. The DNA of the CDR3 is TGTGCCAGTATGGGGGGATACACTGAAGCTTTCTTT. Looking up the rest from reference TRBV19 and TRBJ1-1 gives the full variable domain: DGGITQSPKYLFRKEGQNVTLSCEQNLNHDAMYWYRQDPGQGLRLIYYSQIVNDFQKGDIAEGYSVSREKKESFPLTVTSAQKNPTAFYLCASMGGYTEAFFGQGTRLTVV.

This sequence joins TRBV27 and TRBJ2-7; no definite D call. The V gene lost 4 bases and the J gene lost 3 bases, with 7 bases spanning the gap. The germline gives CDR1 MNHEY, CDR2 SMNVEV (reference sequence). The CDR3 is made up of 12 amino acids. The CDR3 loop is CASSSSGYEQYF. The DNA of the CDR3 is TGTGCCAGCAGTTCGTCGGGCTACGAGCAGTACTTC.

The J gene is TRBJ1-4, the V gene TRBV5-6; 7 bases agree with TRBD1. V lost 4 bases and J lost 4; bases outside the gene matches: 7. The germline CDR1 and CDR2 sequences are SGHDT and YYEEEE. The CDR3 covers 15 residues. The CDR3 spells CASSLETGINEKLFF. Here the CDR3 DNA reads TGTGCCAGCAGCCTAGAGACAGGGATTAATGAAAAACTGTTTTTT.

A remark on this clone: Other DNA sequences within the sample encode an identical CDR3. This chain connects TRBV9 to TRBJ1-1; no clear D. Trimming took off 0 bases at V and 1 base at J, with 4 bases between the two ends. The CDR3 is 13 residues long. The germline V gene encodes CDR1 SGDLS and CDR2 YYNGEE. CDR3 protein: CASSVAENTEAFF. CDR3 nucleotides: TGTGCCAGCAGCGTAGCCGAGAACACTGAAGCTTTCTTT.

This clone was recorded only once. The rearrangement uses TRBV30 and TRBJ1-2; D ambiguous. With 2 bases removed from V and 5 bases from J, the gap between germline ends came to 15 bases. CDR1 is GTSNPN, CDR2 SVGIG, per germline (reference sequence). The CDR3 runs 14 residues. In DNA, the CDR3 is TGTGCCTGGAGTTCCGCCGGAGAGAAGTATGGCTACACCTTC. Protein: CAWSSAGEKYGYTF. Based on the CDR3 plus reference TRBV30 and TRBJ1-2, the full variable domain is SQTIHQWPATLVQPVGSPLSLECTVEGTSNPNLYWYRQAAGRGLQLLFYSVGIGQISSEVPQNLSASRPQDRQFILSSKKLLLSDSGFYLCAWSSAGEKYGYTFGSGTRLTVV.

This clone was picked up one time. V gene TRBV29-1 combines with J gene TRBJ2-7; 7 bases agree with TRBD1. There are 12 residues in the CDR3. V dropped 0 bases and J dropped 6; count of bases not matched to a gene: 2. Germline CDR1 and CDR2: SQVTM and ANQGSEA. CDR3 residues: CSVEDGQAEQYF. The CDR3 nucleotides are TGCAGCGTTGAAGACGGACAGGCCGAGCAGTACTTC.

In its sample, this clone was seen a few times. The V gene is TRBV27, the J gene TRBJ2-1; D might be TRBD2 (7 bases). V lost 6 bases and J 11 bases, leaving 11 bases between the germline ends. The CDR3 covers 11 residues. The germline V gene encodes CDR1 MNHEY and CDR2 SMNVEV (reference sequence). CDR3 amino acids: CASRAGAKQFF. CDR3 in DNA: TGTGCCAGCAGGGCGGGGGCCAAGCAGTTCTTC.

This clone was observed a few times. The CDR3 DNA sequence: TGTGCCAGCAGCGACTCTGGGGCCAACGTCCTGACTTTC. Its translation: CASSDSGANVLTF. This chain links TRBV7-2 with TRBJ2-6; D is uncertain. This CDR3 has 13 amino acids. The germline CDR1 and CDR2 sequences are SGHTA and FQGNSA. Trimming took off 5 bases at V and 0 bases at J, with 2 bases between the two ends. The full variable domain, with the rest looked up from reference TRBV7-2 and TRBJ2-6, is GAGVSQSPSNKVTEKGKDVELRCDPISGHTALYWYRQSLGQGLEFLIYFQGNSAPDKSGLPSDRFSAERTGGSVSTLTIQRTQQEDSAVYLCASSDSGANVLTFGAGSRLTVL.

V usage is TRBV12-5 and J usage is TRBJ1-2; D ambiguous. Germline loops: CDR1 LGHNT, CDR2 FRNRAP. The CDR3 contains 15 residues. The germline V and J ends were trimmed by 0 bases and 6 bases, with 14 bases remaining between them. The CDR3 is CASGLVPGYRNGYTF. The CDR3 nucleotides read TGTGCTAGTGGTTTGGTACCCGGGTATAGGAATGGCTACACCTTC.

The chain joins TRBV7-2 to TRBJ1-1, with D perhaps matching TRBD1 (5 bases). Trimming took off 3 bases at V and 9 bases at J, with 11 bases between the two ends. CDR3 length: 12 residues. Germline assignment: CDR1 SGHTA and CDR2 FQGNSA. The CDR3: CASSLVQGQAFF. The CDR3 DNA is TGTGCCAGCAGCTTGGTCCAGGGACAAGCTTTCTTT.

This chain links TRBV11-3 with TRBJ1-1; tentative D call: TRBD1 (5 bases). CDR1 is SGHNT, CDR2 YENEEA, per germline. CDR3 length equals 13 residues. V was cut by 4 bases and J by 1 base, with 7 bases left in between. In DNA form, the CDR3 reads TGTGCCAGCAGCTCGACAGAGAACACTGAAGCTTTCTTT. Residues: CASSSTENTEAFF.

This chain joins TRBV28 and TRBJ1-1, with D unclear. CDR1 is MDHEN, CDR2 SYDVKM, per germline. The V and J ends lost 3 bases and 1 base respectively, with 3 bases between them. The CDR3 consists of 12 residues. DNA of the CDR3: TGTGCCAGCAGTTTGACGAACACTGAAGCTTTCTTT. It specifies CASSLTNTEAFF.

Here the CDR3 DNA reads TGTGCCAGCGGCAAGGGTACTGAAGCTTTCTTT. Translated, it gives CASGKGTEAFF. V is TRBV6-5 and J is TRBJ1-1, with D unresolved. The germline V gene has CDR1 MNHEY and CDR2 SVGAGI. CDR3 length: 11 residues. V shed 8 bases and J shed 5 bases, with 9 bases lying between them.

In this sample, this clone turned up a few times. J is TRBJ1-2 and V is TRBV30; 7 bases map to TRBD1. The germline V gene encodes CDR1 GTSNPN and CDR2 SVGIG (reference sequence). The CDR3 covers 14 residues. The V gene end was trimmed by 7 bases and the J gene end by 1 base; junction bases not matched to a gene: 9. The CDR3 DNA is TGTGCCTCTCAGCCGGGACAGAATAACTATGGCTACACCTTC. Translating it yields CASQPGQNNYGYTF.

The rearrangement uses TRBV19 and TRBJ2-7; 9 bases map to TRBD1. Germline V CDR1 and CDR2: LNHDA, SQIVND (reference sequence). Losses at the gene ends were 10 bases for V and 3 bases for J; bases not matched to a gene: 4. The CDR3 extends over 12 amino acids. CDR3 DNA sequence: TGTGCCACCTCGACAGGGGGCTACGAGCAGTACTTC. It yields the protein CATSTGGYEQYF.

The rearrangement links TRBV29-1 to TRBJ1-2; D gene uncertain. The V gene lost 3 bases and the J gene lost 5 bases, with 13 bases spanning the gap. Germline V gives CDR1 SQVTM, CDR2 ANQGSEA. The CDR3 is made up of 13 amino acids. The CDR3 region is CSVDSRPRYGYTF. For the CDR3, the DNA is TGCAGCGTTGATAGCAGACCACGGTATGGCTACACCTTC.

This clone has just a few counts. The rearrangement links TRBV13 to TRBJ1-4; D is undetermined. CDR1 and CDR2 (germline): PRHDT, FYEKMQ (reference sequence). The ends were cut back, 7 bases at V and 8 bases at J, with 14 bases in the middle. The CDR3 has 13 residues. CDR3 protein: CASKPGVVEKLFF. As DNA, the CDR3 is TGTGCCAGCAAACCAGGAGTTGTGGAAAAACTGTTTTTT.

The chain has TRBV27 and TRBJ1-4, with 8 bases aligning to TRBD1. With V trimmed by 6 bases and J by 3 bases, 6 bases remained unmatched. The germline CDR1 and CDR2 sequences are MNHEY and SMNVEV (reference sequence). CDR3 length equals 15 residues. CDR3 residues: CASSPIQGANEKLFF. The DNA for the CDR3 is TGTGCCAGCAGCCCTATACAGGGGGCTAATGAAAAACTGTTTTTT.

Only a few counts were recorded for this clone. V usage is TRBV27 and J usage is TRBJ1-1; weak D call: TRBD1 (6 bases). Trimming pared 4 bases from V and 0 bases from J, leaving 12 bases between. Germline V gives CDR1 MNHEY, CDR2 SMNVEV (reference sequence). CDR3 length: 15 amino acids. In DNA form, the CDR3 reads TGTGCCAGCAGTTCCCTCAGGGGCCTGAACACTGAAGCTTTCTTT. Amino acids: CASSSLRGLNTEAFF.

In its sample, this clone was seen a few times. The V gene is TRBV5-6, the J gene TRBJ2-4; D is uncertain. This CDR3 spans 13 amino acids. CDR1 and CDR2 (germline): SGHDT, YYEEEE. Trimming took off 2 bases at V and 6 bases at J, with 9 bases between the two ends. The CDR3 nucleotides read TGTGCCAGCAGCTTCCAGATAAGAAACATTCAGTACTTC. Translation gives CASSFQIRNIQYF.